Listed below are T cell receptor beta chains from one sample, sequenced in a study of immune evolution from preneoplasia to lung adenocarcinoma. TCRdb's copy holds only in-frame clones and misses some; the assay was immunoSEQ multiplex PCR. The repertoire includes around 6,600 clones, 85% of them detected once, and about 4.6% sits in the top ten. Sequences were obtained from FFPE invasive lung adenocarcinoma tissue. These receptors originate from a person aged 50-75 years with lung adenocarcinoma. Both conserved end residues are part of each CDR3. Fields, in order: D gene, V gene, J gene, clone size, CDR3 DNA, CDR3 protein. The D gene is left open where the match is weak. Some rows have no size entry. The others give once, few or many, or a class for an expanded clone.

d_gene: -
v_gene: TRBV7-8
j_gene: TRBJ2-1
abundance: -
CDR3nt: TGTGCCAGCACCATAGGGGGGGCTGCATTGTACAATGAGCAGTTCTTC
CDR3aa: CASTIGGAALYNEQFF

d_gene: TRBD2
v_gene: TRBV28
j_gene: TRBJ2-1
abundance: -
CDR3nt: TGTGCCAGCAGTTTTCGCGGGAGGGAGTTCTTC
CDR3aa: CASSFRGREFF

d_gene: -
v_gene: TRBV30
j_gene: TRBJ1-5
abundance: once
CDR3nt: TGTGCCTGGAGTGTACTAGGGGAAACCCAGCATTTT
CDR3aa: CAWSVLGETQHF

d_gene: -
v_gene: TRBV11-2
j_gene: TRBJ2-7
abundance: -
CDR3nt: TGTGCCAGCAGCTTAGGGACCTTATCAACCTACGAGCAGTACTTC
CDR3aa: CASSLGTLSTYEQYF

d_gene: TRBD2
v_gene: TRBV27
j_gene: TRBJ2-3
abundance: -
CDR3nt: TGTGCCAGCAGTTTGACGGGAGGACCGGATATGCAGTATTTT
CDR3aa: CASSLTGGPDMQYF

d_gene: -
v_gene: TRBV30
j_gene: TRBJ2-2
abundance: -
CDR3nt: TGTGCCTGGACAGTTACCGGGGAGCTGTTTTTT
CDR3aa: CAWTVTGELFF

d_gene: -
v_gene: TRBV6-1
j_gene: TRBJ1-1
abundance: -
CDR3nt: TGTGCCAGCAGTGAGCGCGCCACTCTACCTGAAGCTTTCTTT
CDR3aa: CASSERATLPEAFF

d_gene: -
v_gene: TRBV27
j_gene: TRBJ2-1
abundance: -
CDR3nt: TGTGCCAGCAGTTTAGGTTGGGGCCCATACAATGAGCAGTTCTTC
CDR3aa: CASSLGWGPYNEQFF

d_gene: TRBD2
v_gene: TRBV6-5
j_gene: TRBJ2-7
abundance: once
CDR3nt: TGTGCCAGCAGCCGGACTAGCGGCTACGAGCAGTACTTC
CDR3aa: CASSRTSGYEQYF

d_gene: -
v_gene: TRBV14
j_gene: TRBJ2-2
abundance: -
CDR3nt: TGTGCCAGCAGCCAGAACAAGGGGAACACCGGGGAGCTGTTTTTT
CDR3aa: CASSQNKGNTGELFF

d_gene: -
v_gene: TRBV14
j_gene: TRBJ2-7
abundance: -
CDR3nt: TGTGCCAGCAGCCTGCAGGGAGTTAAGTCCTACGAGCAGTACTTC
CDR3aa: CASSLQGVKSYEQYF

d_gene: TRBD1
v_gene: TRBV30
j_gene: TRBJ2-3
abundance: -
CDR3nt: TGTGCCTGGAAAACAGGGGTGGGCACAGATACGCAGTATTTT
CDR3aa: CAWKTGVGTDTQYF

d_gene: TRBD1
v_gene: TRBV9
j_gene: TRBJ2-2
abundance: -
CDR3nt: TGTGCCAGCAGCGACCCGGACAGGGTCACCGGGGAGCTGTTTTTT
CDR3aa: CASSDPDRVTGELFF

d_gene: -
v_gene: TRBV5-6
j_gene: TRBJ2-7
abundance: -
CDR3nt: TGTGCCAGCAGCCACGGACAGAAGGTATCCTACGAGCAGTACTTC
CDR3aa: CASSHGQKVSYEQYF

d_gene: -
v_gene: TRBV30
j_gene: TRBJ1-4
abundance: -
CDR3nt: TGTGCCTGGAGTGTACTGCGGGAAAAACTGTTTTTT
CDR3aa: CAWSVLREKLFF

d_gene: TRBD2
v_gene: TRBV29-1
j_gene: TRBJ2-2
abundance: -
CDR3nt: TGCAGCGTTTCGGGAGGGTATACCGGGGAGCTGTTTTTT
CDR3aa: CSVSGGYTGELFF

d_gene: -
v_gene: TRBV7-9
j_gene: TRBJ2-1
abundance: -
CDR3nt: TGTGCCAGCAGCTTAGGCGGGACCCGAAACTCCTACAATGAGCAGTTCTTC
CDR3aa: CASSLGGTRNSYNEQFF

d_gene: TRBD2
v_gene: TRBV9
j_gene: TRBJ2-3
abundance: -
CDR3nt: TGTGCCAGCAGCCCGCTTATGGGAGGGAGCGCAGATACGCAGTATTTT
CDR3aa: CASSPLMGGSADTQYF

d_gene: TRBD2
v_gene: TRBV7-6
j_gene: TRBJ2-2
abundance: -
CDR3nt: TGTGCCAAAGATATAGCGGGGGGAACCGGGGAGCTGTTTTTT
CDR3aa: CAKDIAGGTGELFF

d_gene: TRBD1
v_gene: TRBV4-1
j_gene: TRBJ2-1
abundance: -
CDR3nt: TGCGCCAGCAGCCCGGGACAGGGACGGGAGCAGTTCTTC
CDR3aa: CASSPGQGREQFF

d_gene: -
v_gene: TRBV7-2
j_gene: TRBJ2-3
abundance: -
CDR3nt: TGTGCCAGCAGCTTGTTTGGCGGAGGGGGCACAGATACGCAGTATTTT
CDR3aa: CASSLFGGGGTDTQYF

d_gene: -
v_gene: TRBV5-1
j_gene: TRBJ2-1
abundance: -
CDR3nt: TGCGCCAGCAGATACGGGAGCGTGGCGGGAAGCTCCTACAATGAGCAGTTCTTC
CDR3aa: CASRYGSVAGSSYNEQFF

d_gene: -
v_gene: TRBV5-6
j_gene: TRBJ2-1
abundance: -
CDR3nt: TGTGCCAGCAGCTTGCTCGGGTACAATGAGCAGTTCTTC
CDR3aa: CASSLLGYNEQFF

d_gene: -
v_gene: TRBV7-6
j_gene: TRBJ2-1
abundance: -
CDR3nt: TGTGCCAGCACCCATGGAGGGGACGGTGAGCAGTTCTTC
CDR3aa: CASTHGGDGEQFF

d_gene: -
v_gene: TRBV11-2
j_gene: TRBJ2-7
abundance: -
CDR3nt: TGTGCCAGCAGCCCCTCGACAGGTACCTACGAGCAGTACTTC
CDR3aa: CASSPSTGTYEQYF

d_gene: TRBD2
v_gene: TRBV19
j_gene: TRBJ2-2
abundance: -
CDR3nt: TGTGCCAGTAGTACAGAGCGGGGAGGCACTACCACGCCCGGGGAGCTGTTTTTT
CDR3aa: CASSTERGGTTTPGELFF

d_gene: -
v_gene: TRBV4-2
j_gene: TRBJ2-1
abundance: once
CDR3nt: TGTGCCAGCAGCCCGCTGGGGACTGTGCCCTACAATGAGCAGTTCTTC
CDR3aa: CASSPLGTVPYNEQFF